The 25 T cell receptor beta chains listed next were all sequenced from one sample in a study of Ad26.COV2.S vaccination and SARS-CoV-2 variants. Profiled with immunoSEQ multiplex PCR; TCRdb holds only in-frame clones, not every one. The table shows 300,000 to 350,000 clones, with 75% to 90% occurring only once. The sample's treatment: about 20 received Ad26.COV2.S at low or high dose, single or two shots; about 5 received placebo; per-sample allocation not given. Material that was analyzed had been drawn on day 63 after the first vaccine or placebo injection. The source material was peripheral blood, sampled in a trial of Ad26.COV2.S vaccine versus placebo. These receptors were taken from a person aged 18-65 years who received the Ad26.COV2.S COVID-19 vaccine or a placebo.

V usage is TRBV2 and J usage is TRBJ2-7, with D unresolved. CDR1 and CDR2 from the germline V gene are SNHLY and FYNNEI. The germline V and J ends were trimmed by 5 bases and 2 bases, with 4 bases remaining between them. The CDR3 extends over 11 amino acids. The DNA for the CDR3 is TGTGCCAGCAGTCGCACCTACGAGCAGTACTTC. Translated: CASSRTYEQYF.

The chain uses TRBV4-1 and TRBJ1-5, with D unresolved. The CDR3 has 15 amino acids. V was clipped by 4 bases and J by 2 bases, with 12 bases between them. The germline V gene encodes CDR1 MGHRA and CDR2 YSYEKL. The CDR3 DNA reads TGCGCCAGCAGCCTGAGTAATCAGGGCAATCAGCCCCAGCATTTT. This encodes CASSLSNQGNQPQHF.

Only one count was recorded for this clone. This chain connects TRBV4-1 to TRBJ2-1; 8 bases agree with TRBD1. CDR1 is MGHRA and CDR2 is YSYEKL in the germline V gene. The V segment lost 3 bases and the J segment 3 bases; nucleotides outside the gene matches: 7. The CDR3 extends over 16 amino acids. The CDR3 loop is CASSQGDRGYYNEQFF. The CDR3 DNA reads TGCGCCAGCAGCCAGGGAGACAGGGGATACTACAATGAGCAGTTCTTC.

The CDR3 region is CASRSPGGDNEQFF. CDR3 sequence (DNA): TGTGCAAGTCGCTCCCCGGGTGGAGACAATGAGCAGTTCTTC. The V and J genes are TRBV12-2 and TRBJ2-1; TRBD2, the table's D call, lacks a check against the DNA. TRBV12-2 is a pseudogene. CDR3 length: 14 residues.

The chain combines TRBV19 with TRBJ2-7; 7 positions match TRBD2. The germline gives CDR1 LNHDA, CDR2 SQIVND (reference sequence). The CDR3 spans 14 residues. The J segment lost 2 bases and the V segment lost 5 bases, leaving 6 bases of the junction unmatched. This chain's CDR3 is CASSRLAETYEQYF. The CDR3 nucleotides read TGTGCCAGTAGTCGGCTAGCGGAGACCTACGAGCAGTACTTC.

In its sample, this clone was seen once. The rearrangement links TRBV19 to TRBJ2-1; a weak D match, TRBD1 (6 bases). Germline loops: CDR1 LNHDA, CDR2 SQIVND (reference sequence). V shed 6 bases and J shed 6 bases, with 12 bases lying between them. The CDR3 has 13 residues. The CDR3 loop reads CASRNQGFNEQFF. CDR3 in DNA: TGTGCCAGTAGGAATCAGGGGTTCAATGAGCAGTTCTTC.

The rearrangement uses TRBV28 and TRBJ2-7; 9 nucleotides match TRBD1. CDR1 MDHEN and CDR2 SYDVKM come from the germline V gene. The CDR3 extends over 14 amino acids. The V and J ends lost 7 bases and 5 bases, in that order; junction bases with no gene match: 9. This CDR3 is CASKRQGGSDEQYF. The DNA of the CDR3 is TGTGCCAGCAAGAGACAGGGGGGTAGTGACGAGCAGTACTTC.

This clone was found once. The rearrangement joins TRBV3-1 (or the pseudogene TRBV3-2) to TRBJ2-3; TRBD2 aligns across 12 bases. The CDR3 covers 16 residues. The trim removed 3 bases at V and 3 bases at J, leaving 4 bases unmatched. Germline CDR1 reads LGHDT; CDR2 reads YNNKEL (reference sequence). In nucleotides, the CDR3 is TGTGCCAGCAGCCATGCCGGGACTAGCGGGACAGATACGCAGTATTTT. This codes for CASSHAGTSGTDTQYF.

V gene TRBV28 combines with J gene TRBJ2-3; TRBD2 aligns across 7 bases. Germline lookup yields CDR1 MDHEN and CDR2 SYDVKM. The CDR3 extends over 13 amino acids. V shed 6 bases and J 7 bases; nucleotides not matched to a gene: 7. The CDR3 DNA reads as TGTGCCAGCAGCGGCTGGGAGGGTAATACGCAGTATTTT. Protein product: CASSGWEGNTQYF.

The chain recombines TRBV6-5 with TRBJ2-1; D remains ambiguous. Germline V gene data show CDR1 as MNHEY and CDR2 as SVGAGI. V lost 6 bases and J 3 bases, leaving 9 bases between the germline ends. This CDR3 contains 13 residues. The CDR3, as DNA: TGTGCCAGCAGCGGCCAAAACTACAATGAGCAGTTCTTC. Its protein product is CASSGQNYNEQFF.

The chain is built from TRBV9 and TRBJ2-7; 9 nucleotides line up with TRBD2. V gave up 2 bases and J gave up 0 bases; unmatched junction bases: 3. This CDR3 spans 15 amino acids. The V gene's germline CDR1 is SGDLS and CDR2 YYNGEE. Written as DNA, the CDR3 is TGTGCCAGCAGCGTCGGGACTAGCAGCTCCTACGAGCAGTACTTC. It translates to CASSVGTSSSYEQYF.

The V gene is TRBV3-1 (or the pseudogene TRBV3-2), the J gene TRBJ1-4, with D hard to call. CDR1 is LGHDT and CDR2 is YNNKEL in the germline V gene (reference sequence). V was trimmed by 3 bases and J by 6 bases, leaving 11 bases between them. The CDR3 totals 14 residues. CDR3 sequence: CASSHLGRDEKLFF. For the CDR3, the DNA is TGTGCCAGCAGCCATCTCGGGAGAGATGAAAAACTGTTTTTT.

The chain has TRBV24-1 and TRBJ2-3; TRBD2 matches 16 bases. J lost 4 bases, V lost 3 bases, and 6 bases had no gene match. The germline V gene has CDR1 KGHDR and CDR2 SFDVKD. The length of the CDR3 is 18 residues. The CDR3 loop reads CATSDAPGTSGGADTQYF. Written as DNA, the CDR3 is TGTGCCACCAGTGATGCCCCCGGGACTAGCGGGGGGGCAGATACGCAGTATTTT.

The chain couples TRBV5-4 to TRBJ2-7, with TRBD1 matching 9 bases. The germline CDR1 and CDR2 sequences are SGHNT and YYREEE (reference sequence). CDR3 length equals 13 residues. J was trimmed by 9 bases and V by 4 bases; bases with no gene match: 8. The CDR3, as DNA: TGTGCCAGCAGCCCGCAGACAGGGGGAGGGCAGTACTTC. Amino acids: CASSPQTGGGQYF.

The sample holds many counts of this clone. This chain uses TRBV30 with TRBJ2-2, with 8 bases identical to TRBD1. The junction had 12 bases not matched to a gene; V was cut back by 5 bases and J by 7 bases. CDR3 length: 15 residues. Germline V lookup: CDR1 GTSNPN, CDR2 SVGIG (reference sequence). The CDR3 loop reads CAWLRPQGESGELFF. As DNA, the CDR3 is TGTGCCTGGCTCAGGCCACAGGGGGAGAGCGGGGAGCTGTTTTTT.

The rearrangement uses TRBV5-6 and TRBJ2-1, with D possibly TRBD1 on 5 matching bases. The V gene lost 0 bases and the J gene lost 0 bases, with 10 bases spanning the gap. This CDR3 has 16 residues. CDR1 and CDR2 (germline): SGHDT, YYEEEE. The CDR3 region is CASSLEGRSSYNEQFF. CDR3 nucleotide sequence: TGTGCCAGCAGCTTGGAGGGGCGGAGCTCCTACAATGAGCAGTTCTTC.

The chain joins TRBV5-5 to TRBJ1-5; D gene uncertain. This CDR3 has 14 residues. Trimming removed 2 bases at V and 7 bases at J, with 13 bases between. Germline lookup yields CDR1 SGHKS and CDR2 YYEKEE (reference sequence). The CDR3 DNA reads TGTGCCAGCAGCTTCGAGGGTTTGCGACAGCCCCAGCATTTT. It encodes CASSFEGLRQPQHF.

V is TRBV28 and J is TRBJ1-1; TRBD1 matches at 10 bases. The V and J ends lost 5 bases and 0 bases, in that order; junction bases with no gene match: 9. This CDR3 region has 17 residues. Germline CDR1 is MDHEN and CDR2 is SYDVKM. Here the CDR3 reads CASSRTGTGVMNTEAFF. In DNA, the CDR3 is TGTGCCAGCAGTCGAACCGGGACAGGGGTCATGAACACTGAAGCTTTCTTT.

The chain recombines TRBV3-1 (or the pseudogene TRBV3-2) with TRBJ1-3; a possible D gene is TRBD1 (6 bases). Looked up from germline, CDR1 is LGHDT and CDR2 is YNNKEL (reference sequence). This CDR3 region has 16 residues. The V gene lost 1 base and the J gene lost 0 bases, with 10 bases spanning the gap. CDR3 nucleotides: TGTGCCAGCAGCCAAGTGGACAGCAGCTCTGGAAACACCATATATTTT. Translated: CASSQVDSSSGNTIYF.

This chain joins TRBV11-3 and TRBJ2-3; 7 bases fit TRBD1. V trimming: 0 bases; J trimming: 5 bases; junction bases outside the gene matches: 5. The CDR3 is 15 residues long. CDR1 and CDR2 (germline): SGHNT, YENEEA. CDR3 region: CASSLDRDSGDTQYF. The CDR3 DNA follows: TGTGCCAGCAGCTTAGACAGGGACAGCGGAGATACGCAGTATTTT.

The CDR3 reads CASSERGGETQYF. CDR3 DNA sequence: TGTGCCAGCAGTGAACGGGGGGGGGAGACCCAGTACTTC. This sequence joins TRBV6-1 and TRBJ2-5; 8 nucleotides line up with TRBD2. The CDR3 sequence is 13 residues long. In germline, CDR1 is MNHNS, CDR2 SASEGT. The ends lost 2 bases at V and 5 bases at J; junction bases unmatched: 1.

The chain carries TRBV5-6 and TRBJ1-3; D uncertain. Germline V lookup: CDR1 SGHDT, CDR2 YYEEEE. The CDR3 length is 15 residues. With 3 bases removed from V and 4 bases from J, the gap between germline ends came to 14 bases. CDR3 loop: CASSSTVSWGNTIYF. The CDR3 coding sequence is TGTGCCAGCAGCTCAACCGTGTCTTGGGGAAACACCATATATTTT.

Turning to this clone: A junction end diverges from the germline sequence, so it may reflect a read error. The genes are TRBV4-3 and TRBJ2-2; 9 bases line up with TRBD2. The germline V gene encodes CDR1 LGHNA and CDR2 YSLEER. This CDR3 has 18 residues. CDR3 nucleotides: TGCGCCACCAGCCAAGATATGTTGCGGGGGGGGAACACCGGGGAGCTGTTTTTT. It yields the protein CATSQDMLRGGNTGELFF.

This clone was observed once. The chain's CDR3 is CASSPRGGGETQYF. The CDR3 DNA sequence: TGCGCCAGCAGCCCCCGGGGGGGAGGAGAGACCCAGTACTTC. This rearrangement joins TRBV5-1 to TRBJ2-5, with 8 bases matching TRBD2. CDR3 size: 14 residues. With 4 bases clipped from V and 4 bases from J, the junction kept 6 bases outside the gene matches. The germline gives CDR1 SGHRS, CDR2 YFSETQ.

V gene TRBV5-1 combines with J gene TRBJ2-2; 7 bases match TRBD1. Looked up from germline, CDR1 is SGHRS and CDR2 is YFSETQ. The length of the CDR3 is 15 residues. V trimming: 1 base; J trimming: 4 bases; junction bases outside the gene matches: 4. The CDR3 loop reads CASSLSRQGTGELFF. The CDR3 DNA reads TGCGCCAGCAGCTTGTCCCGACAGGGCACCGGGGAGCTGTTTTTT. Full variable domain (remainder filled in from reference TRBV5-1 and TRBJ2-2): KAGVTQTPRYLIKTRGQQVTLSCSPISGHRSVSWYQQTPGQGLQFLFEYFSETQRNKGNFPGRFSGRQFSNSRSEMNVSTLELGDSALYLCASSLSRQGTGELFFGEGSRLTVL.